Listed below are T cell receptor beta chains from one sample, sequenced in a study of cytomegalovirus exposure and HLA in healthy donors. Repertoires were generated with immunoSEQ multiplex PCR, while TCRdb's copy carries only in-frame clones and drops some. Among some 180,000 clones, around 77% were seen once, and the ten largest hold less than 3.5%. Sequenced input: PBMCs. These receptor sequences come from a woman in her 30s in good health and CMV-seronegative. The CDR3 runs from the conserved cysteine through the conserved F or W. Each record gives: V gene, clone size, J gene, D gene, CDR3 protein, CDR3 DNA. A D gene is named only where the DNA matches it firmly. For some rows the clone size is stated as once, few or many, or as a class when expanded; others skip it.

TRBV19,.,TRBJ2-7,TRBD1,CASSIIFFSGQGSHEQYF,TGTGCCAGTAGTATCATTTTCTTTTCGGGACAGGGGAGCCACGAGCAGTACTTC
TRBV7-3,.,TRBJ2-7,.,CASSFIETQGQYF,TGTGCCAGCAGCTTCATCGAAACTCAGGGGCAGTACTTC
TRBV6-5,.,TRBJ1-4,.,CASGRDIKVEKLFF,TGTGCCAGCGGTCGGGACATAAAGGTTGAAAAACTGTTTTTT
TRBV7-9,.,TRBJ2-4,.,CASSLSQLAKNIQYF,TGTGCCAGCAGCTTGTCACAGCTAGCCAAAAACATTCAGTACTTC
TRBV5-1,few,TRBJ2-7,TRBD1,CASSRDSGTGLHEQYF,TGCGCCAGCAGCCGAGATTCCGGGACAGGGCTACACGAGCAGTACTTC
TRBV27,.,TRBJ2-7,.,CASSLRLGSPRYEQYF,TGTGCCAGCAGTTTACGACTAGGCAGCCCCCGTTACGAGCAGTACTTC
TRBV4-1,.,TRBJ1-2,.,CASSVGTTAAYGYTF,TGCGCCAGCAGCGTTGGGACAACTGCGGCCTATGGCTACACCTTC
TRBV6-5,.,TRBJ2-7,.,CASSLRGFHEQYF,TGTGCCAGCAGCCTCAGGGGATTCCACGAGCAGTACTTC
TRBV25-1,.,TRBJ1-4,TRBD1,CASSESPKSQGAQKLFF,TGTGCCAGCAGTGAATCCCCAAAGTCCCAGGGGGCCCAAAAACTGTTTTTT
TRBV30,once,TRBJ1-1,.,CAWDGGWDTEAFF,TGTGCCTGGGATGGGGGCTGGGACACTGAAGCTTTCTTT
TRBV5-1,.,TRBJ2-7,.,CASSLAPSDEQYF,TGCGCCAGCAGCTTGGCACCCAGTGACGAGCAGTACTTC
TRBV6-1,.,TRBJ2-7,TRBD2,CASRLAGVSYEQYF,TGTGCCAGCAGGCTAGCGGGGGTCTCCTACGAGCAGTACTTC
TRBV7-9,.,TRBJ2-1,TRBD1,CASSSQGVTPRGEQFF,TGTGCCAGCAGCTCGCAGGGGGTCACCCCCCGAGGAGAGCAGTTCTTC
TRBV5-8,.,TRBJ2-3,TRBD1,CASSLGPGQGSPTQYF,TGTGCCAGCAGCTTAGGCCCGGGACAGGGCAGCCCTACGCAGTATTTT
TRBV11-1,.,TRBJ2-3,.,CASSFAGIGTGTDTQYF,TGTGCCAGCAGCTTTGCGGGGATTGGGACGGGCACAGATACGCAGTATTTT
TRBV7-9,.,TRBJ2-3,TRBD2,CASSSTSGRVDTQYF,TGTGCCAGCAGCTCAACTAGCGGGAGGGTAGATACGCAGTATTTT
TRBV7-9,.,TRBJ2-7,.,CASSSTGSAYEQYF,TGTGCCAGCAGCAGCACAGGGTCGGCCTACGAGCAGTACTTC
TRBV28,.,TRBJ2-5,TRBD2,CASSYPSGRGTQYF,TGTGCCAGCAGTTATCCTAGCGGGAGGGGGACCCAGTACTTC
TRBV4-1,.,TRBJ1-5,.,CASSQDRVDSNQPQHF,TGTGCCAGCAGCCAAGATCGCGTTGATAGCAATCAGCCCCAGCATTTT
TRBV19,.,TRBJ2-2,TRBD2,CASSIKGLAGATGELFF,TGTGCCAGTAGTATTAAGGGTCTAGCGGGAGCCACCGGGGAGCTGTTTTTT
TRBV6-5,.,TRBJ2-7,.,CASRTTGTHSYEQYF,TGTGCCAGCCGAACTACCGGGACACACTCCTACGAGCAGTACTTC
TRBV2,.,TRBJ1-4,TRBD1,CATRDREKLFF,TGTGCCACCCGGGACAGGGAAAAACTGTTTTTT
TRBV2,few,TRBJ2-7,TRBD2,CASSEGGSGGLYEQYF,TGTGCCAGCAGTGAAGGAGGGAGCGGGGGGCTGTACGAGCAGTACTTC
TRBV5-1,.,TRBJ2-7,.,CASSLGGTPTYEQYF,TGCGCCAGCAGCTTGGGTGGGACTCCCACCTACGAGCAGTACTTC
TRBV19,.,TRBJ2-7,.,CASSIVTGNYEQYF,TGTGCCAGTAGTATAGTAACAGGGAACTACGAGCAGTACTTC
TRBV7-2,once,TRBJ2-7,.,CASSLRQKTKSSYEQYF,TGTGCCAGCAGCCTACGACAGAAGACAAAAAGCTCCTACGAGCAGTACTTC
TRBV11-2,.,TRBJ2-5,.,CASSFHLGQETQYF,TGTGCCAGCAGCTTCCACCTAGGCCAAGAGACCCAGTACTTC
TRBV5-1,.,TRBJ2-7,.,CASSLAGGGSYEQYF,TGCGCCAGCAGCTTGGCCGGGGGTGGTTCCTACGAGCAGTACTTC
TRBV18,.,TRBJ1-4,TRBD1,CASSPSTGWNEKLFF,TGTGCCAGCTCACCATCGACAGGGTGGAATGAAAAACTGTTTTTT
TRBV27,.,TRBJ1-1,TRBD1,CASSFTGGNTEAFF,TGTGCCAGCAGTTTTACAGGGGGGAACACTGAAGCTTTCTTT
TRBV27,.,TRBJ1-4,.,CASSLGSGANEKLFF,TGTGCCAGCAGTCTCGGGTCGGGGGCTAATGAAAAACTGTTTTTT
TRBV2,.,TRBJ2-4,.,CASTPPQALAKNIQYF,TGTGCCAGCACTCCCCCCCAAGCTCTAGCCAAAAACATTCAGTACTTC
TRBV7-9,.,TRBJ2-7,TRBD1,CASSPRDRGHYEQYF,TGTGCCAGCAGCCCTCGCGACAGGGGCCACTACGAGCAGTACTTC
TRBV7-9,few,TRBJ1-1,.,CASSYQPRAEAFF,TGTGCCAGCAGTTATCAACCTCGGGCTGAAGCTTTCTTT
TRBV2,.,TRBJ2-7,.,CASTWDNYEQYF,TGTGCCAGCACATGGGACAACTACGAGCAGTACTTC
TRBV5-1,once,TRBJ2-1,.,CASSLESPNEQFF,TGCGCCAGCAGCCTCGAAAGCCCTAATGAGCAGTTCTTC
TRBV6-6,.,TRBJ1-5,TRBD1,CASSPWTGGEDQPQHF,TGTGCCAGCAGTCCGTGGACAGGGGGCGAGGATCAGCCCCAGCATTTT
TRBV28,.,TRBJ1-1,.,CASSLSTPPAEAFF,TGTGCCAGCAGTTTAAGTACTCCCCCGGCTGAAGCTTTCTTT
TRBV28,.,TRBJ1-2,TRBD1,CASNRRRDRAPILGYTF,TGTGCCAGCAACCGCCGCCGGGACAGGGCCCCAATCTTAGGCTACACCTTC